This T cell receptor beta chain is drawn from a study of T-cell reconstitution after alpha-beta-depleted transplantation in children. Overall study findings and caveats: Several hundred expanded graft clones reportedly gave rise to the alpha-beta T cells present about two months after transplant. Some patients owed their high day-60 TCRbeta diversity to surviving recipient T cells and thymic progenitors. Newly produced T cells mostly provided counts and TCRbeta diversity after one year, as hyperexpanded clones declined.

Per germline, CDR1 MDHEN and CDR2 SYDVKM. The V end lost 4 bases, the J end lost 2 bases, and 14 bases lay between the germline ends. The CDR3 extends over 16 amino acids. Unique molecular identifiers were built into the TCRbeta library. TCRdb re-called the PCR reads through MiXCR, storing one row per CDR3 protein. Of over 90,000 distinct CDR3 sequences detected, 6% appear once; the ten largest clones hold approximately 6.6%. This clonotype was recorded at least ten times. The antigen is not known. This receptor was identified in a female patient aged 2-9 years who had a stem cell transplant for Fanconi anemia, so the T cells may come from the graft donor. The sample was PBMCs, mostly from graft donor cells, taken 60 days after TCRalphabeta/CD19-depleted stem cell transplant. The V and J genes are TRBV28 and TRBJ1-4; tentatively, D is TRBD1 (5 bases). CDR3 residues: CASSYPPGSTNEKLFF. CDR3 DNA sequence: TGTGCCAGCAGTTATCCCCCAGGGAGCACTAATGAAAAACTGTTTTTT.